This entry describes one T cell receptor (beta chain). Its antigen is not known. This specimen comes from a study of graft-versus-host responses after intestinal transplantation. Turning to the study itself: Recipients got multivisceral, liver-intestinal, or isolated intestinal transplants. Whole-study findings and limits: Individuals carrying graft-donor T cell macrochimerism showed high graft-versus-host to host-versus-graft clonal ratios in allografts. GvH clones surfaced in recipient marrow, some emerging earlier in ileum or blood.

The table came from immunoSEQ multiplex PCR; TCRdb's copy has only in-frame clones and leaves some out. The profile covers some 85,000 clones, with about 90% appearing a single time and roughly 0.44% taken by the ten largest. Between the trimmed V and J ends, which lost 1 base and 2 bases, there was a span of 15 bases. The CDR3 covers 16 residues. Per the germline V gene, CDR1 is MGHDK and CDR2 is SYGVNS. Sequences were derived from unstimulated CD8+ T cells sorted from spleen or lymph node cells, sampled before transplant. V is TRBV25-1 and J is TRBJ2-7; D is unresolved. The TCR was taken from a human donor who was the organ donor for an intestinal transplant. CDR3 DNA: TGTGCCAGCAGTGAATCCATGGCAGGTCCTACCTACGAGCAGTACTTC. It encodes CASSESMAGPTYEQYF.